The 7 T cell receptor beta chains given below trace back to one sample, sequenced in a study of radiotherapy plus CTLA-4 blockade in lung cancer. Sequencing used immunoSEQ multiplex PCR; TCRdb keeps in-frame clones, though not all of them. Among about 120,000 clones, about 83% were seen once, and the ten largest hold approximately 4.7%. The source material was peripheral blood, sampled from a patient treated with radiotherapy plus ipilimumab. These receptors were taken from a human donor with non-small cell lung cancer who had a partial response to radiotherapy plus ipilimumab.

This sequence joins TRBV29-1 and TRBJ2-6, with D possibly matching TRBD1 (6 bases). V was trimmed by 4 bases and J by 2 bases, leaving 6 bases between them. There are 13 residues in the CDR3. Germline V gene sequence: CDR1 SQVTM, CDR2 ANQGSEA. CDR3 DNA: TGCAGCGTTGGGACAGCTGGGGCCAACGTCCTGACTTTC. Encoded protein: CSVGTAGANVLTF.

This clone turned up a few times. The chain carries TRBV5-1 and TRBJ1-1; no reliable D call. The CDR3 extends over 13 amino acids. Germline values: CDR1 SGHRS, CDR2 YFSETQ. The V end lost 4 bases, the J end lost 0 bases, and 7 bases lay between the germline ends. The DNA for the CDR3 is TGCGCCAGCAGCGACACCCTGAACACTGAAGCTTTCTTT. Protein product: CASSDTLNTEAFF.

This chain joins TRBV7-3 and TRBJ2-2, with D possibly TRBD1 on 5 matching bases. CDR3 length equals 13 residues. Germline CDR1 reads SGHTA; CDR2 reads FQGTGA. The ends were cut back, 5 bases at V and 9 bases at J, with 13 bases in the middle. CDR3 loop: CASSPGQGRELFF. The CDR3 DNA is TGTGCCAGCAGCCCCGGCCAGGGCCGGGAGCTGTTTTTT.

The chain uses TRBV28 and TRBJ2-1, with D possibly being TRBD1 (6 bases). Trimming left V 7 bases short and J 11 bases short, with 18 bases between. This CDR3 has 13 residues. Germline V gene data show CDR1 as MDHEN and CDR2 as SYDVKM. The CDR3 sequence: CASTLRKTGQQFF. In DNA, the CDR3 is TGTGCCAGCACTCTGAGGAAGACAGGCCAGCAGTTCTTC.

This CDR3 reads CASRLSPITSTDTQYF. CDR3 DNA: TGTGCCAGCCGCCTGTCTCCTATCACTAGCACAGATACGCAGTATTTT. The chain is built from TRBV19 and TRBJ2-3; unclear D gene. This CDR3 is 16 amino acids long. Germline V gene lookup returns CDR1 LNHDA and CDR2 SQIVND (reference sequence). The V and J ends lost 9 bases and 0 bases respectively, with 19 bases between them.

By its share, this clone is medium-sized. This chain links TRBV27 with TRBJ2-3, with a weak D call TRBD2 (6 bases). The CDR3 spans 15 residues. The V gene's germline CDR1 is MNHEY and CDR2 SMNVEV (reference sequence). The V end lost 5 bases, the J end lost 2 bases, and 14 bases lay between the germline ends. CDR3 loop: CASSPRDFHTDTQYF. The DNA of the CDR3 is TGTGCCAGCAGTCCCAGGGACTTCCACACAGATACGCAGTATTTT.

Concerning this clone itself: In the same sample, other DNA sequences code for this CDR3. The rearrangement links TRBV30 to TRBJ1-6; D is perhaps TRBD1 (5 bases). CDR1 and CDR2 from the germline V gene are GTSNPN and SVGIG (reference sequence). V was cut by 0 bases and J by 6 bases, with 9 bases left in between. The CDR3 extends over 14 amino acids. CDR3 DNA: TGTGCCTGGAGTGTAAGGCAGGGTAATTCACCCCTCCACTTT. Encoded protein: CAWSVRQGNSPLHF.